The 9 T cell receptor beta chains presented below share a single source sample, sequenced in a study of cytomegalovirus exposure and HLA in healthy donors. The PCR was carried out with 60 Vbeta primers and 13 Jbeta primers. Libraries were prepared by immunoSEQ multiplex PCR; TCRdb keeps only in-frame clonotypes and omits some of them. The table shows about 160,000 clones, with 75% to 90% occurring only once. The sequencing sample was made of PBMCs. The origin of the receptors is a woman aged 18-29 years in good health and CMV-seronegative.

This chain links TRBV25-1 with TRBJ1-2; 10 bases map to TRBD1. Unmatched junction bases numbered 13, after V lost 10 bases and J lost 2 bases. CDR3 size: 16 residues. Per germline, CDR1 MGHDK and CDR2 SYGVNS. CDR3 in amino acids: CATQKGGQGRNYGYTF. The CDR3 DNA reads TGTGCCACCCAAAAGGGGGGACAGGGGCGCAACTATGGCTACACCTTC.

This rearrangement joins TRBV9 to TRBJ1-3, with D possibly matching TRBD1 (5 bases). Germline CDR1 and CDR2: SGDLS and YYNGEE. The germline V and J ends were trimmed by 7 bases and 0 bases, with 11 bases remaining between them. There are 14 residues in the CDR3. The CDR3 nucleotides read TGTGCCAGCGGGGGGGGGTACTCTGGAAACACCATATATTTT. Its translation: CASGGGYSGNTIYF.

The chain recombines TRBV11-2 with TRBJ2-2, with TRBD1 as a possible D gene (6 bases). Trimming removed 5 bases from V and 5 bases from J, with 18 bases in between. Germline V CDR1 and CDR2: SGHAT, FQNNGV. CDR3 size: 16 residues. CDR3 amino acids: CASSLLRGRGTGELFF. CDR3 bases: TGTGCCAGCAGCCTCCTCAGGGGCCGCGGTACCGGGGAGCTGTTTTTT.

The chain carries TRBV18 and TRBJ1-2; D perhaps matches TRBD1 (5 bases). CDR1 is KGHSH, CDR2 LQKENI, per germline. Trimming took 5 bases from V and 2 from J, leaving 9 bases between them. The length of the CDR3 is 13 residues. The CDR3 DNA sequence: TGTGCCAGCTCAGAGGACAAAAACTATGGCTACACCTTC. Its protein product is CASSEDKNYGYTF.

The CDR3 DNA is TGTGCCTGGATGATCCTCAGGGGACCTAGGGACGAGCAGTACTTC. This codes for CAWMILRGPRDEQYF. The chain has TRBV30 and TRBJ2-7; D might be TRBD1 (6 bases). Deletions cut 4 bases from V and 5 bases from J, with 21 bases between. This CDR3 is 15 amino acids long. Germline V lookup: CDR1 GTSNPN, CDR2 SVGIG (reference sequence).

J is TRBJ2-1 and V is TRBV2; D gene ambiguous. CDR1 is SNHLY and CDR2 is FYNNEI in the germline V gene. The CDR3 has 15 amino acids. The V gene lost 4 bases and the J gene lost 10 bases, with 20 bases spanning the gap. The CDR3 reads CASSVQPRMNSEQFF. CDR3 bases: TGTGCCAGCAGTGTTCAGCCCCGAATGAACAGCGAGCAGTTCTTC.

This chain links TRBV2 with TRBJ1-1; D gene ambiguous. CDR3 length equals 15 residues. The V and J ends lost 5 bases and 6 bases respectively, with 19 bases between them. Germline V CDR1 and CDR2: SNHLY, FYNNEI. Here the CDR3 DNA reads TGTGCCAGCAGTCTTATCCGACTTGGGAGCGCTGAAGCTTTCTTT. It is translated as CASSLIRLGSAEAFF.

The chain employs TRBV12-5 and TRBJ2-7; 7 nucleotides match TRBD2. Germline assignment: CDR1 LGHNT and CDR2 FRNRAP. Trimming took 2 bases from V and 4 from J; bases not matched to a gene: 11. There are 16 residues in the CDR3. CDR3 loop: CASGLSGRGKLYEQYF. DNA for the CDR3: TGTGCTAGTGGTTTGTCCGGGCGGGGGAAACTTTACGAGCAGTACTTC. Full variable domain (remainder filled in from reference TRBV12-5 and TRBJ2-7): DARVTQTPRHKVTEMGQEVTMRCQPILGHNTVFWYRQTMMQGLELLAYFRNRAPLDDSGMPKDRFSAEMPDATLATLKIQPSEPRDSAVYFCASGLSGRGKLYEQYFGPGTRLTVT.

A few counts support this clone. The chain links TRBV5-5 to TRBJ1-4; 7 bases fit TRBD1. J lost 8 bases, V lost 4 bases, and 14 bases had no gene match. Germline V gene data show CDR1 as SGHKS and CDR2 as YYEKEE (reference sequence). This CDR3 contains 16 residues. The CDR3 sequence is CASSPGPRGSGEKLFF. The CDR3 nucleotides read TGTGCCAGCAGCCCGGGGCCCAGGGGGAGTGGAGAAAAACTGTTTTTT. The whole variable domain, filled in from reference TRBV5-5 and TRBJ1-4, reads DAGVTQSPTHLIKTRGQQVTLRCSPISGHKSVSWYQQVLGQGPQFIFQYYEKEERGRGNFPDRFSARQFPNYSSELNVNALLLGDSALYLCASSPGPRGSGEKLFFGSGTQLSVL.